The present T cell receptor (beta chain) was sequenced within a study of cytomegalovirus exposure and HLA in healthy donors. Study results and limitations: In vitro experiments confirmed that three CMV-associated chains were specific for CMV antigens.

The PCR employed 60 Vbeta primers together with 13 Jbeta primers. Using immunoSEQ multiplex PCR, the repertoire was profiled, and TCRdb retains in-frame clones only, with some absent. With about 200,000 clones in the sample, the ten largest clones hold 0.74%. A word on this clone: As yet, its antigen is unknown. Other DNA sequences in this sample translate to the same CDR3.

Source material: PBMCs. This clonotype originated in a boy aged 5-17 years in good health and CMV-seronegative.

The CDR3 spells CASRLVGNTGGKDGYTF. Written as DNA, the CDR3 is TGTGCAAGTCGCTTAGTCGGAAACACAGGGGGCAAGGATGGCTACACCTTT. V is TRBV12-2 and J is TRBJ1-2; the table's D call, TRBD1, has no DNA check behind it. TRBV12-2 is designated a pseudogene. This CDR3 comprises 17 residues.